These T cell receptor beta chains were read from a single sample in a study of blood T cell repertoires in COVID-19. Repertoires were generated with immunoSEQ multiplex PCR, while TCRdb's copy carries only in-frame clones and drops some. The table has over 80,000 clones, approximately 91% seen once. The specimen was peripheral blood. These receptors were taken from a woman over 75 with acute or convalescent COVID-19. CDR3s include the opening cysteine and the closing phenylalanine or tryptophan.

V gene	J gene	CDR3 protein
TRBV7-8	TRBJ1-1	CASSFRQGVTEAFF
TRBV7-2	TRBJ1-2	CASSLVGTDYGYTF
TRBV27	TRBJ1-3	CASSSGGPGNTIYF
TRBV10-3	TRBJ1-1	CAIGKTGNTEAFF
TRBV3-1/TRBV3-2	TRBJ2-1	CASSQITYNEQFF
TRBV29-1	TRBJ2-1	CSGIAGGRDNEQFF
TRBV10-3	TRBJ2-5	CAISEGRGMETQYF
TRBV2	TRBJ1-5	CASRYDSSNQPQHF
TRBV7-2	TRBJ2-1	CASSLSGRARIYNEQFF
TRBV18	TRBJ2-1	CASSPGLAGYNEQFF
TRBV28	TRBJ1-5	CASRHGTGHQPQHF
TRBV28	TRBJ2-7	CASSLSRIAGTYEQYF
TRBV12-3/TRBV12-4	TRBJ1-1	CASSHRTGPEAFF
TRBV7-9	TRBJ1-1	CASSLARTSEAFF
TRBV6-6	TRBJ1-2	CASSPGTGYGYTF
TRBV24-1	TRBJ2-3	CATSDWTSGESTDTQYF
TRBV27	TRBJ1-6	CASSEGWGGNSPLHF
TRBV5-3	TRBJ2-7	CARSPGGGGFDPYEQYF
TRBV18	TRBJ1-1	CASSPIRLADTEAFF
TRBV19	TRBJ1-1	CASSIVNTEAFF
TRBV27	TRBJ1-4	CASRPGTQNEKLFF
TRBV23-1	TRBJ1-5	CASSQEMDRGRRSNQPQHF
TRBV5-4	TRBJ2-3	CASSLAGGFGDTQYF
TRBV7-9	TRBJ2-2	CASSLRPLTGELFF
TRBV7-2	TRBJ1-1	CASSLGREVEAFF
TRBV9	TRBJ1-1	CASSAQAGTAAEAFF
TRBV5-1	TRBJ1-4	CASSPSRPREKLFF
TRBV6-1	TRBJ2-3	CASSVTSGGATDTQYF
TRBV28	TRBJ1-4	CASAATNEKLFF
TRBV27	TRBJ2-1	CASRTRGGKNEQFF
TRBV9	TRBJ2-1	CASSPSLAASSYNEQFF
TRBV5-1	TRBJ2-5	CASSFPEETQYF
TRBV4-2	TRBJ1-2	CASSPGLLNYGYTF
TRBV3-1/TRBV3-2	TRBJ1-6	CASSPLTGLQSPLHF
TRBV5-6	TRBJ1-1	CASSVRENTEAFF
TRBV7-3	TRBJ2-1	CASSLKWGDYNEQFF
TRBV28	TRBJ2-2	CASKRTFTNTGELFF
TRBV5-4	TRBJ2-7	CASSPQALTGSYEQYF
TRBV30	TRBJ2-3	CAWTNFGDRATDTQYF
TRBV28	TRBJ1-1	CASSLYPSGRPDEAFF